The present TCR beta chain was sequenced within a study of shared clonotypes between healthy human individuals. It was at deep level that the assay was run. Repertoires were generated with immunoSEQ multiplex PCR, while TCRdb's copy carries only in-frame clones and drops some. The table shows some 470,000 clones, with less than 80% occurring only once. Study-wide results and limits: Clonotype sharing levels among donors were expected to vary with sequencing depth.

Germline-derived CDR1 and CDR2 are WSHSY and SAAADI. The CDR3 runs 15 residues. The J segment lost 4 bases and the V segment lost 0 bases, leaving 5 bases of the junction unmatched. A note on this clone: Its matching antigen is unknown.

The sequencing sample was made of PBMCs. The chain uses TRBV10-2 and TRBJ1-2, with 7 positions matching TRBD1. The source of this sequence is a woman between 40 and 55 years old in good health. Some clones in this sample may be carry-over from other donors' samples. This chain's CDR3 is CASSESAGTAYGYTF. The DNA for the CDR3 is TGCGCCAGCAGTGAGTCTGCCGGGACAGCCTATGGCTACACCTTC.